The 29 T cell receptor beta chains below were found in one sample sequenced in a study of technical replicates of blood from a few donors (dated by TCRdb to 2016 to 2017). Library creation used the immunoSEQ multiplex PCR assay. Sourced from immuneACCESS, this table was stored by TCRdb with only in-frame sequences that have V and J called. A share of the clones is absent; for the studies checked, an unresolved V gene accounts for under half, and the remainder has no known explanation. Across this sample there are tens of thousands of clones, with about 90% seen only once. The ten biggest clones cover more than 4.5% of the sample. The source material was PBMCs. These TCRs come from a human donor in good health. Some clones in this sample may be carry-over from other donors' samples.

In its sample, this clone was seen once. The chain joins TRBV6-6 to TRBJ2-2, with 8 bases lining up with TRBD1. CDR1 and CDR2 (germline): MNHNY, SVGAGI (reference sequence). After removal of 6 bases from V and 1 base from J, the junction contained 4 bases not matched to a gene. The CDR3 contains 15 residues. CDR3 sequence reads: CASRHGTGNTGELFF. The DNA of the CDR3 is TGTGCCAGCAGGCACGGGACAGGGAACACCGGGGAGCTGTTTTTT.

The rearrangement uses TRBV6-5 and TRBJ2-7; possibly TRBD2 for D (5 bases). Per germline, CDR1 MNHEY and CDR2 SVGAGI. The CDR3 length is 13 residues. V was cut by 6 bases and J by 2 bases, with 11 bases left in between. CDR3 residues: CASSFGLAYEQYF. The CDR3 DNA is TGTGCCAGCAGCTTCGGACTGGCCTACGAGCAGTACTTC.

CDR3 region: CASSPGTSGRGEQYF. The CDR3 DNA is TGTGCCAGCAGTCCCGGGACTAGCGGGAGAGGTGAGCAGTACTTC. The chain combines TRBV6-5 with TRBJ2-7, with 14 bases that match TRBD2. This CDR3 spans 15 amino acids. CDR1 is MNHEY and CDR2 is SVGAGI in the germline V gene. Trimming removed 5 bases from V and 7 bases from J; junction bases left unmatched: 7.

This chain links TRBV27 with TRBJ2-2, with D unresolved. Trimming removed 1 base at V and 4 bases at J, with 7 bases between. CDR3 length: 14 residues. CDR1 and CDR2 from the germline V gene are MNHEY and SMNVEV (reference sequence). CDR3 region: CASSLFPTTGELFF. DNA for the CDR3: TGTGCCAGCAGTTTATTCCCTACCACCGGGGAGCTGTTTTTT.

V gene TRBV19 combines with J gene TRBJ2-7; TRBD2 agrees at 13 bases. The V gene end was trimmed by 5 bases and the J gene end by 5 bases; junction bases not matched to a gene: 6. The V gene's germline CDR1 is LNHDA and CDR2 SQIVND (reference sequence). This CDR3 contains 15 residues. The CDR3 sequence: CASSSIGLAGDEQYF. Here the CDR3 DNA reads TGTGCCAGTAGTTCGATCGGACTAGCGGGAGACGAGCAGTACTTC. Combining the CDR3 with reference TRBV19 and TRBJ2-7 gives the whole variable domain DGGITQSPKYLFRKEGQNVTLSCEQNLNHDAMYWYRQDPGQGLRLIYYSQIVNDFQKGDIAEGYSVSREKKESFPLTVTSAQKNPTAFYLCASSSIGLAGDEQYFGPGTRLTVT.

The genes are TRBV4-1 and TRBJ2-3, with a tentative D call TRBD2 (6 bases). Germline V CDR1 and CDR2: MGHRA, YSYEKL. The CDR3 consists of 15 residues. The ends were cut back, 0 bases at V and 3 bases at J, with 10 bases in the middle. CDR3 sequence reads: CASSQDAGRTDTQYF. CDR3 bases: TGCGCCAGCAGCCAAGATGCGGGACGAACAGATACGCAGTATTTT.

The chain is built from TRBV11-1 and TRBJ2-7, with 10 bases matching TRBD1. Germline loops: CDR1 SGHAT, CDR2 FQDESV (reference sequence). With V trimmed by 5 bases and J by 1 base, 5 bases remained unmatched. This CDR3 comprises 15 residues. The CDR3 region has the DNA TGTGCCAGCAGCAATGGACAGGGGGTGTCCTACGAGCAGTACTTC. Protein sequence: CASSNGQGVSYEQYF.

The chain recombines TRBV12-5 with TRBJ2-5; weak D call: TRBD1 (6 bases). Germline loops: CDR1 LGHNT, CDR2 FRNRAP. V was pared by 6 bases and J by 4 bases, with 12 bases between. The CDR3 runs to 13 residues. The CDR3: CASGLTGRETQYF. Here the CDR3 DNA reads TGTGCTAGTGGACTAACAGGGCGAGAGACCCAGTACTTC.

V usage is TRBV2 and J usage is TRBJ2-3, with 9 bases lining up with TRBD2. From germline, CDR1 is SNHLY and CDR2 FYNNEI. J lost 2 bases, V lost 4 bases, and 4 bases had no gene match. The CDR3 is made up of 15 amino acids. The CDR3 protein is CASSAERGVTDTQYF. As DNA, the CDR3 is TGTGCCAGCAGTGCGGAGCGGGGGGTCACAGATACGCAGTATTTT.

The V call is TRBV28, the J call TRBJ2-7; D gene unclear. V was trimmed by 5 bases and J by 4 bases, leaving 6 bases between them. The CDR3 has 11 amino acids. Germline CDR1 and CDR2: MDHEN and SYDVKM. The CDR3, as DNA: TGTGCCAGCAGTACATTATACGAGCAGTACTTC. Amino acid sequence: CASSTLYEQYF. The complete variable domain, with remaining parts taken from reference TRBV28 and TRBJ2-7, reads DVKVTQSSRYLVKRTGEKVFLECVQDMDHENMFWYRQDPGLGLRLIYFSYDVKMKEKGDIPEGYSVSREKKERFSLILESASTNQTSMYLCASSTLYEQYFGPGTRLTVT.

This clone was found a few times. V gene TRBV4-2 combines with J gene TRBJ2-7; 7 nucleotides align to TRBD2. With 5 bases clipped from V and 1 base from J, the junction kept 8 bases outside the gene matches. The germline CDR1 and CDR2 sequences are LGHNA and YNFKEQ. This CDR3 is 15 amino acids long. The CDR3 DNA reads as TGTGCCAGCAGCAAAGGACTAGGGGATTCCTACGAGCAGTACTTC. It translates to CASSKGLGDSYEQYF.

The CDR3 DNA is TGTGCCATCAGTGAGTCGAGAGGGGGCCCCTACGAGCAGTACTTC. It translates to CAISESRGGPYEQYF. This chain links TRBV10-3 with TRBJ2-7; TRBD1 agrees at 7 bases. The V gene end was trimmed by 0 bases and the J gene end by 2 bases; junction bases not matched to a gene: 4. The germline V gene encodes CDR1 ENHRY and CDR2 SYGVKD. The CDR3 loop spans 15 amino acids.

This rearrangement joins TRBV7-2 to TRBJ2-7; D is unclear. V was clipped by 1 base and J by 2 bases, with 9 bases between them. This CDR3 is 14 amino acids long. From germline, CDR1 is SGHTA and CDR2 FQGNSA. The CDR3 DNA sequence: TGTGCCAGCAGCTTAGGGCACCATCCCTACGAGCAGTACTTC. Protein product: CASSLGHHPYEQYF.

This clone was counted a few times. The chain employs TRBV30 and TRBJ2-1, with TRBD2 matching 9 bases. Germline-derived CDR1 and CDR2 are GTSNPN and SVGIG (reference sequence). The J segment lost 6 bases and the V segment lost 5 bases, leaving 11 bases of the junction unmatched. The CDR3 has 15 residues. CDR3: CAWGKMGLAVNEQFF. The CDR3 region has the DNA TGTGCCTGGGGAAAAATGGGACTAGCCGTCAATGAGCAGTTCTTC.

The CDR3 spells CASSYSAGGNTGELFF. CDR3 nucleotide sequence: TGTGCCAGCAGTTACTCGGCGGGGGGGAACACCGGGGAGCTGTTTTTT. V gene TRBV6-6 combines with J gene TRBJ2-2; TRBD2 aligns across 8 bases. The V and J ends lost 0 bases and 1 base, in that order; junction bases with no gene match: 1. Germline CDR1 MNHNY, CDR2 SVGAGI (reference sequence). CDR3 length equals 16 residues.

This clone was observed once. The J gene is TRBJ1-2, the V gene TRBV29-1; 7 bases are a match to TRBD1. The germline V gene encodes CDR1 SQVTM and CDR2 ANQGSEA. V lost 6 bases and J lost 0; bases outside the gene matches: 7. The CDR3 covers 14 residues. CDR3 protein: CSVGARGPNYGYTF. The DNA of the CDR3 is TGCAGCGTGGGGGCGAGGGGGCCTAACTATGGCTACACCTTC. The full variable domain, with the rest looked up from reference TRBV29-1 and TRBJ1-2, is SAVISQKPSRDICQRGTSLTIQCQVDSQVTMMFWYRQQPGQSLTLIATANQGSEATYESGFVIDKFPISRPNLTFSTLTVSNMSPEDSSIYLCSVGARGPNYGYTFGSGTRLTVV.

The rearrangement joins TRBV5-1 to TRBJ2-7; 9 nucleotides agree with TRBD2. CDR1 and CDR2 (germline): SGHRS, YFSETQ. The V segment lost 1 base and the J segment 7 bases; nucleotides outside the gene matches: 0. CDR3 length equals 12 residues. Here the CDR3 reads CASSLLAGEQYF. CDR3 DNA sequence: TGCGCCAGCAGCTTGCTAGCGGGAGAGCAGTACTTC. Full variable domain (rest looked up from reference TRBV5-1 and TRBJ2-7): KAGVTQTPRYLIKTRGQQVTLSCSPISGHRSVSWYQQTPGQGLQFLFEYFSETQRNKGNFPGRFSGRQFSNSRSEMNVSTLELGDSALYLCASSLLAGEQYFGPGTRLTVT.

The chain combines TRBV7-7 with TRBJ2-1, with 7 bases aligning to TRBD1. The germline V gene has CDR1 SSHAT and CDR2 FNYEAQ (reference sequence). The CDR3 covers 16 residues. V was pared by 5 bases and J by 4 bases, with 11 bases of the junction left unmatched. In nucleotides, the CDR3 is TGTGCCAGCAGCCCAATTGAAGGGGGCCGATACAATGAGCAGTTCTTC. As protein: CASSPIEGGRYNEQFF. Full variable domain (missing parts from reference TRBV7-7 and TRBJ2-1): GAGVSQSPRYKVTKRGQDVTLRCDPISSHATLYWYQQALGQGPEFLTYFNYEAQPDKSGLPSDRFSAERPEGSISTLTIQRTEQRDSAMYRCASSPIEGGRYNEQFFGPGTRLTVL.

V gene TRBV11-2 combines with J gene TRBJ2-5, with 10 bases aligning to TRBD1. CDR3 length: 15 residues. The germline V gene encodes CDR1 SGHAT and CDR2 FQNNGV. V lost 3 bases to trimming and J lost 4 bases; unmatched junction nucleotides: 5. Here the CDR3 reads CASSFGTGVPETQYF. The CDR3 DNA follows: TGTGCCAGCAGCTTCGGGACAGGGGTTCCAGAGACCCAGTACTTC.

CDR3 loop: CAWSTSGAHEQYF. Here the CDR3 DNA reads TGTGCCTGGAGCACTAGCGGGGCCCACGAGCAGTACTTC. This chain connects TRBV30 to TRBJ2-7; TRBD2 aligns across 10 bases. The germline gives CDR1 GTSNPN, CDR2 SVGIG (reference sequence). J was trimmed by 5 bases and V by 3 bases; bases with no gene match: 4. The CDR3 length is 13 residues.

Note on this clone: A read error may produce the germline difference seen at one junction end. The V gene is TRBV19, the J gene TRBJ2-7, with 8 bases aligning to TRBD1. This CDR3 contains 14 residues. CDR1 is LNHDA and CDR2 is SQIVND in the germline V gene (reference sequence). The CDR3 DNA sequence: TGTGCCACTAGTCAAGGGACAGGTAAATACGAGCAGTACTTC. Protein product: CATSQGTGKYEQYF.

V and J are TRBV7-3 and TRBJ1-4; possible D gene TRBD1, 6 bases. The CDR3 loop spans 13 amino acids. The germline V gene has CDR1 SGHTA and CDR2 FQGTGA. The CDR3 DNA reads as TGTCCGCGGGGGCAGGTTGGAGATGAAAAACTGTTTTTT. It yields the protein CPRGQVGDEKLFF.

J is TRBJ2-3 and V is TRBV6-4, with D maybe TRBD2 (5 bases). The CDR3 consists of 16 residues. V lost 6 bases and J 0 bases, leaving 16 bases between the germline ends. CDR1 is MRHNA and CDR2 is SNTAGT in the germline V gene. CDR3 in DNA: TGTGCCAGCAGACTTACAGCGGCCGCTAGCACAGATACGCAGTATTTT. Translated: CASRLTAAASTDTQYF.

J is TRBJ1-5 and V is TRBV6-5; 7 bases line up with TRBD1. V dropped 8 bases and J dropped 5; count of bases not matched to a gene: 9. Per the germline V gene, CDR1 is MNHEY and CDR2 is SVGAGI. This CDR3 has 14 amino acids. CDR3 bases: TGTGCCAGCTTACAGGGGTTTGGGGATCAGCCCCAGCATTTT. Amino acids: CASLQGFGDQPQHF.

V and J are TRBV10-3 and TRBJ1-1, with TRBD1 identical over 7 bases. J lost 0 bases, V lost 6 bases, and 7 bases had no gene match. This CDR3 spans 15 amino acids. Germline assignment: CDR1 ENHRY and CDR2 SYGVKD. The CDR3 sequence: CAISRPTGMNTEAFF. As DNA, the CDR3 is TGTGCCATCAGCCGACCGACAGGGATGAACACTGAAGCTTTCTTT.

This chain uses TRBV27 with TRBJ1-5; the match to TRBD1 covers 11 bases. Germline V gene sequence: CDR1 MNHEY, CDR2 SMNVEV (reference sequence). V was pared by 5 bases and J by 7 bases, with 4 bases of the junction left unmatched. This CDR3 is built from 14 residues. This CDR3 reads CASSPGTGGQPQHF. The CDR3 DNA is TGTGCCAGCAGTCCGGGGACAGGGGGACAGCCCCAGCATTTT.

The table lists this clone with a few counts. The chain uses TRBV6-1 and TRBJ1-6, with D perhaps TRBD1 (5 bases). The germline V gene has CDR1 MNHNS and CDR2 SASEGT. The germline V and J ends were trimmed by 5 bases and 13 bases, with 12 bases remaining between them. The CDR3 has 12 amino acids. The CDR3 DNA reads as TGTGCCAGCAGTCCCGCTGGGGGGCCCCTCCACTTT. Translated: CASSPAGGPLHF.

This rearrangement joins TRBV6-6 to TRBJ1-3, with a possible D match to TRBD1 (6 bases). The CDR3 is 15 residues long. CDR1 and CDR2 from the germline V gene are MNHNY and SVGAGI (reference sequence). V shed 6 bases and J shed 2 bases, with 14 bases lying between them. The CDR3 nucleotides are TGTGCCAGCAGACCCCGGGGGGGCACTGGAAACACCATATATTTT. The encoded protein is CASRPRGGTGNTIYF.

The chain links TRBV11-2 to TRBJ2-5; D is unresolved. The CDR3 has 16 amino acids. Germline V gene sequence: CDR1 SGHAT, CDR2 FQNNGV. V lost 2 bases, J lost 5 bases, and 18 bases lay in between. The CDR3 nucleotides read TGTGCCAGCAGCTTACCCTCGGCTAGTGGCTCGGAGACCCAGTACTTC. Protein: CASSLPSASGSETQYF.